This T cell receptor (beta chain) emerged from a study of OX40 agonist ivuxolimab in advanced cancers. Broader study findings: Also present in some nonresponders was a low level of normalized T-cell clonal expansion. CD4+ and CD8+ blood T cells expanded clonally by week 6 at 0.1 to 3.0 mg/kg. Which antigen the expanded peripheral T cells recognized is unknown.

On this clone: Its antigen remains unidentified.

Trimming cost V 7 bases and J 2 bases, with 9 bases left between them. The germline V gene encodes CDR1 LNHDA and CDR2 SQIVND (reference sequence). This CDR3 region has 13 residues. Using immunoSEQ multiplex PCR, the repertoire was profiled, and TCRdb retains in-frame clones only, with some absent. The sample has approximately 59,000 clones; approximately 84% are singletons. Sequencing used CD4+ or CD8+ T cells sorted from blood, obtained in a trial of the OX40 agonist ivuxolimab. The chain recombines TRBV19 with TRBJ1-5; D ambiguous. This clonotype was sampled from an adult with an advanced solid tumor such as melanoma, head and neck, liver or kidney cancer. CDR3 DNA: TGTGCCAGTATGCGGGGTCGCAATCAGCCCCAGCATTTT. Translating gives CASMRGRNQPQHF.